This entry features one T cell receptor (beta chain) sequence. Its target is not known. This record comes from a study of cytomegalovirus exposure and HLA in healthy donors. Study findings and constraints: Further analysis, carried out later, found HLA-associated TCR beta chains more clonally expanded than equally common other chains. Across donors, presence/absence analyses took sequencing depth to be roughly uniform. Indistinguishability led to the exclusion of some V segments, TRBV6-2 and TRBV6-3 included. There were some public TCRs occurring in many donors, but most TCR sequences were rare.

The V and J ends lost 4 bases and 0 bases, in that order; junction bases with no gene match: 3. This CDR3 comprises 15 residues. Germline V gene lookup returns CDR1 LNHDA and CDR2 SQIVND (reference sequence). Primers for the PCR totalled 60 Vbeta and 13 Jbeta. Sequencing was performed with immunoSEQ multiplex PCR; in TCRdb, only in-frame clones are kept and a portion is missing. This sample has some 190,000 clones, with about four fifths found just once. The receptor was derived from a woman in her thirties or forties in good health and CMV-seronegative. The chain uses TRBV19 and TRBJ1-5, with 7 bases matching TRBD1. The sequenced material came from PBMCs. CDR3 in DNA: TGTGCCAGTAGTACAACAGGGGCTAGCAATCAGCCCCAGCATTTT. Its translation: CASSTTGASNQPQHF.